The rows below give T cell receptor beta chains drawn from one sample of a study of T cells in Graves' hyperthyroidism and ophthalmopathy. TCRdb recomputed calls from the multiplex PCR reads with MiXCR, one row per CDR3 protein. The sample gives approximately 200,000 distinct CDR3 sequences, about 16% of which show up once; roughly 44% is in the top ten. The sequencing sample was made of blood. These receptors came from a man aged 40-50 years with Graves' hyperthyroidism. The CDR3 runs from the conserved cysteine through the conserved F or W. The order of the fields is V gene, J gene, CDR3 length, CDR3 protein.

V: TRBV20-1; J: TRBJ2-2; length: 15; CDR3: CSAQTSGGIIGELFF
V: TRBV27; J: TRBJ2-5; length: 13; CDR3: CASSLSSQETQYF
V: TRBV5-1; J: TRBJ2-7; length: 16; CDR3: CASSAMRLAESYEQYF
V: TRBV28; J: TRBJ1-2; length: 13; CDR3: CASSLGIGLGYTF
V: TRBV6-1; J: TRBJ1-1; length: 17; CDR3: CASSEGRTGDMNTEAFF
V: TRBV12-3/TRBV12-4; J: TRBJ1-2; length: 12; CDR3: CASSPRGVGYTF
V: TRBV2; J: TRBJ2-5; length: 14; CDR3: CASSDTGRAQPQYF
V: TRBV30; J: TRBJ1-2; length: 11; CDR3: CAWGQNYGYTF
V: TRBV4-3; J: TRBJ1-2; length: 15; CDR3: CASSQEWGGLYGYTF
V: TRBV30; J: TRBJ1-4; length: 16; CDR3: CAWSPKSGHQREKLFF
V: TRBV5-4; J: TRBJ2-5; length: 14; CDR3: CASKSGGATETQYF
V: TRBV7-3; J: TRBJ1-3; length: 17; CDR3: CASSLEGASFSGNTIYF
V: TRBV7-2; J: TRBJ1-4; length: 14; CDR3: CASSLGTDSEKLFF
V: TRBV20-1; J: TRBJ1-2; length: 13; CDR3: CSAPTQGERGYTF
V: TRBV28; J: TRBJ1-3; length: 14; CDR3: CASNEKGVGNTIYF
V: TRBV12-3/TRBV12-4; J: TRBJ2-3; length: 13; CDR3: CASSPYRTDTQYF
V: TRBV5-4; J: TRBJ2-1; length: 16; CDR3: CASSPITSGGNNEQFF